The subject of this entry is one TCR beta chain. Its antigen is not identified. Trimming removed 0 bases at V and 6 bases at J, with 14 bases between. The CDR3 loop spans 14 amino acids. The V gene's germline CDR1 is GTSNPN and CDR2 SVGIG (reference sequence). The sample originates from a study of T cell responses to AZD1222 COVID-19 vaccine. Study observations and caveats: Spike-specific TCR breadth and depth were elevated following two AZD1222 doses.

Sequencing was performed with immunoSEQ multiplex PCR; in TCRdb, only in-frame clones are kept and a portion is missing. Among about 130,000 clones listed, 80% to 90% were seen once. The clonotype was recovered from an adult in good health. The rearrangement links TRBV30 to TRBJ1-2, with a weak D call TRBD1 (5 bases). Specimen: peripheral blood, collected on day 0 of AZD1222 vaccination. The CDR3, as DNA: TGTGCCTGGAGTGTACAGGAGGGATCGGATGGCTACACCTTC. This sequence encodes CAWSVQEGSDGYTF.